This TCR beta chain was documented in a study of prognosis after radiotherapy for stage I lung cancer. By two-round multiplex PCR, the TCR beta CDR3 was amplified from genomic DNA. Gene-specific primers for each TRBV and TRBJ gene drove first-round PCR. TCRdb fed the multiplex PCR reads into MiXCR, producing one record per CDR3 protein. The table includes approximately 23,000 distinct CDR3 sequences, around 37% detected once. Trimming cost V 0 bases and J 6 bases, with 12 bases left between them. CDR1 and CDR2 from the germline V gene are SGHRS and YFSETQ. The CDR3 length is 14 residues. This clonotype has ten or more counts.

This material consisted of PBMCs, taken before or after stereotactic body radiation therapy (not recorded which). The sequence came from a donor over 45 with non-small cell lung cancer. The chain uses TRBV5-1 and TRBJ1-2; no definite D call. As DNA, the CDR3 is TGCGCCAGCAGCTTGGGGCCATCCGGGGATGGCTACACCTTC. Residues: CASSLGPSGDGYTF.